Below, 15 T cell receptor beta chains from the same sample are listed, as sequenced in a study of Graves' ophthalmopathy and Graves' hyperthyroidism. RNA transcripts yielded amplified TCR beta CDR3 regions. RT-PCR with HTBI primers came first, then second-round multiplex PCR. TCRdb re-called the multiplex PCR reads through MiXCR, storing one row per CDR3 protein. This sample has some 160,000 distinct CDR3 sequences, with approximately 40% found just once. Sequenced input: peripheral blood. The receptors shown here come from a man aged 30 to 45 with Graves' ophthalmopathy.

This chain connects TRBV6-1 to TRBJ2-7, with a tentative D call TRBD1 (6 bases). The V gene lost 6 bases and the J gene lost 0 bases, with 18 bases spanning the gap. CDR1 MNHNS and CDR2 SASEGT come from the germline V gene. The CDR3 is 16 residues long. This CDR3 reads CASRGHGGLGSYEQYF. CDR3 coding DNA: TGTGCCAGCAGGGGGCATGGGGGCTTGGGCTCCTACGAGCAGTACTTC.

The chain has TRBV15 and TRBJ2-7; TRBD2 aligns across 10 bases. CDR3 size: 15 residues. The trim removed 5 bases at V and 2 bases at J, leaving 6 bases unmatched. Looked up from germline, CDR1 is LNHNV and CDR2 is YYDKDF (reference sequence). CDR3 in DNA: TGTGCCACCAGCGGTCTAGCGGGAGCTGCCTACGAGCAGTACTTC. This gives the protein CATSGLAGAAYEQYF.

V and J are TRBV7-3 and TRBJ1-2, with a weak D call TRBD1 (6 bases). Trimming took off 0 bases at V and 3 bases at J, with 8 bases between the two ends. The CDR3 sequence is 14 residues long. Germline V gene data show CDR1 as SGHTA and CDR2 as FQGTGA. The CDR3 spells CASSLTGADYGYTF. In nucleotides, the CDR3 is TGTGCCAGCAGCTTAACGGGGGCGGACTATGGCTACACCTTC.

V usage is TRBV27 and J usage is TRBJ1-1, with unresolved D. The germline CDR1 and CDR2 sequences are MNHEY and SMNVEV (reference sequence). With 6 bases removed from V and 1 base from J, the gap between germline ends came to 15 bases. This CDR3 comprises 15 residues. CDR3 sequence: CASRYLGGRNTEAFF. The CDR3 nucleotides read TGTGCCAGCAGGTACCTTGGCGGCAGGAACACTGAAGCTTTCTTT.

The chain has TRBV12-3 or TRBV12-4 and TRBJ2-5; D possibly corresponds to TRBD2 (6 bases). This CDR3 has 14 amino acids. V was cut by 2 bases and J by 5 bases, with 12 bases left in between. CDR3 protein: CASSLKGGLETQYF. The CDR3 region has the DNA TGTGCCAGCAGTTTAAAGGGAGGCTTGGAGACCCAGTACTTC.

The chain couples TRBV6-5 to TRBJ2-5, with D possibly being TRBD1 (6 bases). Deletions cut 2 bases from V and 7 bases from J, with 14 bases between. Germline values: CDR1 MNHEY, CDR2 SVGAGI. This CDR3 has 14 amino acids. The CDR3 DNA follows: TGTGCCAGCAGTTACGGTGGACAGTGGGCGACCCAGTACTTC. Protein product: CASSYGGQWATQYF.

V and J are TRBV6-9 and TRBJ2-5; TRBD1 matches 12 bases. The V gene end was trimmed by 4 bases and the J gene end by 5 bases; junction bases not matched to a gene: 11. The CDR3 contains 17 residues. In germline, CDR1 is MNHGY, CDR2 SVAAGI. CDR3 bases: TGTGCCAGCAGTTTGCACTGGGACAGGGGGCGCTGGGAGACCCAGTACTTC. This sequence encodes CASSLHWDRGRWETQYF.

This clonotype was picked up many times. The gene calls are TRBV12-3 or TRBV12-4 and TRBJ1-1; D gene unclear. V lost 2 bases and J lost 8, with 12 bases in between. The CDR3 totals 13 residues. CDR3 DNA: TGTGCCAGCAGTTTACGGAGGGTTGCCGAAGCTTTCTTT. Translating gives CASSLRRVAEAFF.

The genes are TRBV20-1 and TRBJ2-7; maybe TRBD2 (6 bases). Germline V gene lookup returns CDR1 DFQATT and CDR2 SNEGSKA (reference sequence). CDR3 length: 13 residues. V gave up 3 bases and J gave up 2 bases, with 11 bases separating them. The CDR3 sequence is CSARSGEPYEQYF. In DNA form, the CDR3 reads TGCAGTGCTAGGTCGGGGGAGCCCTACGAGCAGTACTTC.

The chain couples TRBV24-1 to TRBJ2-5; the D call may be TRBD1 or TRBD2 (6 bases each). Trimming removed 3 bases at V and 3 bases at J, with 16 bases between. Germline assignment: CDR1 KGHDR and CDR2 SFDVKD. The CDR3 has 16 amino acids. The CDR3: CATSDALRGDEETQYF. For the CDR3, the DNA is TGTGCCACCAGTGATGCCCTGAGGGGGGATGAAGAGACCCAGTACTTC.

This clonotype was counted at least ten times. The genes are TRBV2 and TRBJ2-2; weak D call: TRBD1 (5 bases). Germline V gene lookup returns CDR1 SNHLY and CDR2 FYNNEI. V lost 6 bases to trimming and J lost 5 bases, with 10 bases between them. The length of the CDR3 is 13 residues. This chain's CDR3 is CASSIRTTGELFF. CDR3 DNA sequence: TGTGCCAGCAGCATTAGGACAACCGGGGAGCTGTTTTTT.

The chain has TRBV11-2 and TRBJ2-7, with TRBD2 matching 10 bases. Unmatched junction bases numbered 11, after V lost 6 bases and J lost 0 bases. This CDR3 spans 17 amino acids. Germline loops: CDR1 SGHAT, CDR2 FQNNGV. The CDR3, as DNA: TGTGCCAGCAGTTTCCCTCTCACTAGCGGGGACTCCTACGAGCAGTACTTC. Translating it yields CASSFPLTSGDSYEQYF.

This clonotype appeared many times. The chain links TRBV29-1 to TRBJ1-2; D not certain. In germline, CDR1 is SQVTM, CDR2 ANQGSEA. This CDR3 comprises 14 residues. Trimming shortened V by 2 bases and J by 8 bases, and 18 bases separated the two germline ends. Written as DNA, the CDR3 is TGCAGCGTTGAACGGCGGAAGGGATGGGAAGGCTACACCTTC. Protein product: CSVERRKGWEGYTF.

The CDR3 region is CASTPGQAYNSPLHF. CDR3 sequence (DNA): TGTGCCAGCACCCCAGGACAGGCCTATAATTCACCCCTCCACTTT. V is TRBV7-8 and J is TRBJ1-6; 7 nucleotides align to TRBD1. In germline, CDR1 is SGHVS, CDR2 FQNEAQ. This CDR3 has 15 amino acids. J was trimmed by 2 bases and V by 7 bases; bases with no gene match: 5.

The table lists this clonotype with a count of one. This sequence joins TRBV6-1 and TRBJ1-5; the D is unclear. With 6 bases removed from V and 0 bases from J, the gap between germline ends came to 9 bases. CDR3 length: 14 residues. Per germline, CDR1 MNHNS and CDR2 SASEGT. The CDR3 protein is CASRRDYSNQPQHF. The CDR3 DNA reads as TGTGCCAGCAGGAGAGATTATAGCAATCAGCCCCAGCATTTT.